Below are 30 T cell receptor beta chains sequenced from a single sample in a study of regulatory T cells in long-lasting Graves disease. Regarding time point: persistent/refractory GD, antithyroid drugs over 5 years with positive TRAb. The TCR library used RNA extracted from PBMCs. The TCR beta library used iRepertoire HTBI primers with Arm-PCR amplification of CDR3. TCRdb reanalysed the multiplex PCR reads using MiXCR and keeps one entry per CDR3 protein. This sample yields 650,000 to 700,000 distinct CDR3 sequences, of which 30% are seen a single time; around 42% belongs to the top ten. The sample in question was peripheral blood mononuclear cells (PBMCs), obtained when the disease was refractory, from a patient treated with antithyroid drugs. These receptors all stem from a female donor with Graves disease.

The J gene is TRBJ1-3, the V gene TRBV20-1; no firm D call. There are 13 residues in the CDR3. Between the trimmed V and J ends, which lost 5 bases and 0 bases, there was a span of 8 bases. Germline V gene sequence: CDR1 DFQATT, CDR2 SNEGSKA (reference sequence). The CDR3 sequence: CSAWRDSGNTIYF. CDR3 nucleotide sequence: TGCAGTGCTTGGAGGGACTCTGGAAACACCATATATTTT.

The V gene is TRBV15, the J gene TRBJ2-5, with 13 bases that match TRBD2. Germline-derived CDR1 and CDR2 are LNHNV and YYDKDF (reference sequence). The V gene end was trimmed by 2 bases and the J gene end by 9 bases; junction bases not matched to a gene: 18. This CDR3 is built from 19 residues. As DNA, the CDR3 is TGTGCCACCAGCAGACCAGATAAGGGACTAGCGGGGCTTACCGGGGCCCAGTACTTC. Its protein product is CATSRPDKGLAGLTGAQYF.

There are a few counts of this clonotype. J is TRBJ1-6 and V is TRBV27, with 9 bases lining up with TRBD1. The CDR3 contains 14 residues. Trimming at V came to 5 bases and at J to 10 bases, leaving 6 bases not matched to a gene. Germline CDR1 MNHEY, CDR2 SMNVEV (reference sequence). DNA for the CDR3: TGTGCCAGCAGTCCCTGGACAGGGGAATCACCCCTCCACTTT. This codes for CASSPWTGESPLHF.

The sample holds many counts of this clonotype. In DNA form, the CDR3 reads TGTGCCAGCAGTTCCTTGGACAGGGTCGGTCAGCCCCAGCATTTT. Its translation: CASSSLDRVGQPQHF. This chain links TRBV28 with TRBJ1-5, with 8 bases matching TRBD1. Germline assignment: CDR1 MDHEN and CDR2 SYDVKM. CDR3 size: 15 residues. V lost 4 bases and J lost 6; bases outside the gene matches: 8.

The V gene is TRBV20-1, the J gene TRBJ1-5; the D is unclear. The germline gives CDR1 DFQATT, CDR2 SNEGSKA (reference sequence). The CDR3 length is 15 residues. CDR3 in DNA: TGCAGCGCCAGGTCGGGGTCCTGGCCGGATCAGCCCCAGCATTTT. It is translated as CSARSGSWPDQPQHF.

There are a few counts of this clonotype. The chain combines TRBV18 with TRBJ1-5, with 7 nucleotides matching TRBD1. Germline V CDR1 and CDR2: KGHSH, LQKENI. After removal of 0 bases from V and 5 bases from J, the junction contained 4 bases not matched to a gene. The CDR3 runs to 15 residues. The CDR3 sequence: CASSPPGQRYQPQHF. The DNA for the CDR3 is TGTGCCAGCTCACCACCGGGACAGCGTTATCAGCCCCAGCATTTT.

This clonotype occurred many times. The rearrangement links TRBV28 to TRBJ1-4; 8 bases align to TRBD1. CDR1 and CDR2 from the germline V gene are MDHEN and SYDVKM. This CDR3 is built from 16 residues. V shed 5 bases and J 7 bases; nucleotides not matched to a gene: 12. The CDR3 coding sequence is TGTGCCAGCAGTCCCCCGGACAGGGAACCGGCTGAAAAACTGTTTTTT. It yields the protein CASSPPDREPAEKLFF.

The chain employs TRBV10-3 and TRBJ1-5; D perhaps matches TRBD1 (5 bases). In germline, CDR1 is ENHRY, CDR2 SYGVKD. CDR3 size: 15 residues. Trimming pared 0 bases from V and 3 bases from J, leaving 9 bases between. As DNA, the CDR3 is TGTGCCATCAGTGAGTCAGCAGGGTCCAATCAGCCCCAGCATTTT. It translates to CAISESAGSNQPQHF.

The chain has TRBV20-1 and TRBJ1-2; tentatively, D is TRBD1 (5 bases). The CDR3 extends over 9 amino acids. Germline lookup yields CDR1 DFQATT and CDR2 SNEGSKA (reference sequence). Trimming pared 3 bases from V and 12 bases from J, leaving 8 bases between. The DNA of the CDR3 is TGCAGTGCTAGGGGGCGGGACACCTTC. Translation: CSARGRDTF.

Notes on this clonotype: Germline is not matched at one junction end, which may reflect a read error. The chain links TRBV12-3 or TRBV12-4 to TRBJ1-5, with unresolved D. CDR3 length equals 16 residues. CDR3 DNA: TGTGCCAGCAGTTTAGGGCCTGTAAATAGCAATCCGCCCCAGCATTTT. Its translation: CASSLGPVNSNPPQHF.

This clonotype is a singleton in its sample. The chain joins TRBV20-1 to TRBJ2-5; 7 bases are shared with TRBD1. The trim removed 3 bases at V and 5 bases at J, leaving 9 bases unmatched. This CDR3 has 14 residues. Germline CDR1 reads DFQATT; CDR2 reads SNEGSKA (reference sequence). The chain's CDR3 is CSASGQGEGETQYF. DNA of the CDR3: TGCAGTGCTAGCGGCCAGGGGGAAGGGGAGACCCAGTACTTC.

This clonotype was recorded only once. CDR3 in amino acids: CASTLGGAGNTEAFF. In DNA form, the CDR3 reads TGTGCCAGTACACTCGGCGGGGCTGGGAACACTGAAGCTTTCTTT. The gene calls are TRBV19 and TRBJ1-1; perhaps TRBD1 as D (5 bases). The CDR3 runs 15 residues. The V end lost 7 bases, the J end lost 1 base, and 16 bases lay between the germline ends. CDR1 is LNHDA, CDR2 SQIVND, per germline (reference sequence). The full variable domain, with the rest looked up from reference TRBV19 and TRBJ1-1, is DGGITQSPKYLFRKEGQNVTLSCEQNLNHDAMYWYRQDPGQGLRLIYYSQIVNDFQKGDIAEGYSVSREKKESFPLTVTSAQKNPTAFYLCASTLGGAGNTEAFFGQGTRLTVV.

This chain's CDR3 is CASSLVVGNEQFF. The CDR3 DNA reads TGTGCCAGCAGCTTAGTGGTCGGGAATGAGCAGTTCTTC. V is TRBV13 and J is TRBJ2-1; no definite D call. V shed 1 base and J shed 7 bases, with 8 bases lying between them. Germline CDR1 reads PRHDT; CDR2 reads FYEKMQ (reference sequence). The length of the CDR3 is 13 residues.

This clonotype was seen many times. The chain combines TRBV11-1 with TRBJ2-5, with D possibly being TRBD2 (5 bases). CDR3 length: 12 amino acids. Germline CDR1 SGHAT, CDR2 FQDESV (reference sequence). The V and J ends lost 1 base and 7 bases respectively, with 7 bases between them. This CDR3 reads CASSLEGGTQYF. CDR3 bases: TGTGCCAGCAGCTTAGAAGGAGGGACCCAGTACTTC.

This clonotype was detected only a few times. CDR3 region: CASSERTGSSGNTIYF. In DNA form, the CDR3 reads TGTGCCAGCAGCGAGAGGACGGGGAGCTCTGGAAACACCATATATTTT. This chain links TRBV2 with TRBJ1-3; no firm D call. The V gene lost 6 bases and the J gene lost 0 bases, with 15 bases spanning the gap. Germline V gene lookup returns CDR1 SNHLY and CDR2 FYNNEI. This CDR3 spans 16 amino acids.

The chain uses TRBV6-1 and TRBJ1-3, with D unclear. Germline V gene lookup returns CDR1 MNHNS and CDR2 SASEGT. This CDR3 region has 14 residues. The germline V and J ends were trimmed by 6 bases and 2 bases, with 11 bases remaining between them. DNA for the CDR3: TGTGCCAGCAGCCCCTCCTTAACTGGAAACACCATATATTTT. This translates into CASSPSLTGNTIYF.

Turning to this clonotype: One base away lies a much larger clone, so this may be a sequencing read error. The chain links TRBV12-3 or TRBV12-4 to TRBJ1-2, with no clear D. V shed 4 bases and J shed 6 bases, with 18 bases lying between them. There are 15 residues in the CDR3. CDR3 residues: CASSSIGTYSNGYTF. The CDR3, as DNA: TGTGCCAGCAGTTCTATCGGTACCTACAGCAATGGCTACACCTTC.

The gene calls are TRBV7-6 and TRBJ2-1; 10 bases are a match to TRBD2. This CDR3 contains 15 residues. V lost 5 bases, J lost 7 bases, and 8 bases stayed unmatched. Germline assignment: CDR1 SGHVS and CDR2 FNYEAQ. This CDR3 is CASSPSGRRGNEQFF. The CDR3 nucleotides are TGTGCCAGCAGCCCTAGCGGGAGAAGGGGGAATGAGCAGTTCTTC. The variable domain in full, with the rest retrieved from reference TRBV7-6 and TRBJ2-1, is GAGVSQSPRYKVTKRGQDVALRCDPISGHVSLYWYRQALGQGPEFLTYFNYEAQQDKSGLPNDRFSAERPEGSISTLTIQRTEQRDSAMYRCASSPSGRRGNEQFFGPGTRLTVL.

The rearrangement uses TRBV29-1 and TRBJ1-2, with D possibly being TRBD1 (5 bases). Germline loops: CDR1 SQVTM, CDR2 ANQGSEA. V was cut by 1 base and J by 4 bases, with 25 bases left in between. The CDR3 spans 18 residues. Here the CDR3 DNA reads TGCAGCGTTGAAGGTCGTGGAAATTGGATGGGGGTGGGCTATGGCTACACCTTC. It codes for CSVEGRGNWMGVGYGYTF.

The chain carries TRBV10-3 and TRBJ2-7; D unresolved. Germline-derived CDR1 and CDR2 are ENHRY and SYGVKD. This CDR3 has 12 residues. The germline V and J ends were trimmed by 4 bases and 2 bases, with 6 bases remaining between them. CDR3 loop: CAISGETYEQYF. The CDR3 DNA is TGTGCCATCAGTGGGGAAACCTACGAGCAGTACTTC.

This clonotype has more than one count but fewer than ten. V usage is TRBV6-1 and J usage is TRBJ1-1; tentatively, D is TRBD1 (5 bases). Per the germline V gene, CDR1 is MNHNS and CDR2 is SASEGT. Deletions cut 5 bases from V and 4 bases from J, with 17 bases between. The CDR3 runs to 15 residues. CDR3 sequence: CASSQSAGLGTEAFF. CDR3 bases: TGTGCCAGCAGTCAGAGCGCAGGGTTGGGCACTGAAGCTTTCTTT.

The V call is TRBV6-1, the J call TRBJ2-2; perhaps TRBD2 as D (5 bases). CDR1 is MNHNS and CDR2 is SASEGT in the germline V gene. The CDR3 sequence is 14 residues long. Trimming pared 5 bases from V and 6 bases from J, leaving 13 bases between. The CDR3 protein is CASSSKRGPGELFF. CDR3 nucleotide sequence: TGTGCCAGCAGTAGCAAACGGGGTCCCGGGGAGCTGTTTTTT.

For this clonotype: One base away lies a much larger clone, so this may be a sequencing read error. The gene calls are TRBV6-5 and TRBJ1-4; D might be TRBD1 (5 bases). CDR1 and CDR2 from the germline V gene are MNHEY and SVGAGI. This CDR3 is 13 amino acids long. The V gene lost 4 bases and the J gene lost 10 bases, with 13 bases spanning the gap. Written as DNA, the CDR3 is TGTGCCAGCAGTTTGGCCGGGACTGGAAAACTGTTTTTT. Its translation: CASSLAGTGKLFF.

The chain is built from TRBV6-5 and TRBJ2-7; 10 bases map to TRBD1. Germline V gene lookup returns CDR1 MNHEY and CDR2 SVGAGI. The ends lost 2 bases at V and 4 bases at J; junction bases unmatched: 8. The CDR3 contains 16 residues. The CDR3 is CASSYPKTGGIYEQYF. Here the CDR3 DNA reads TGTGCCAGCAGTTACCCAAAGACAGGGGGCATTTACGAGCAGTACTTC.

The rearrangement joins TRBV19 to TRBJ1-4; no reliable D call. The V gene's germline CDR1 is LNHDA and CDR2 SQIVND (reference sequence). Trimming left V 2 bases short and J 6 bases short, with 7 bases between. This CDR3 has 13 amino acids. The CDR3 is CASSISQHEKLFF. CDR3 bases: TGTGCCAGTAGTATATCACAGCATGAAAAACTGTTTTTT.

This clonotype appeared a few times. In nucleotides, the CDR3 is TGTGCCAGCAGTGAAGGGGAGGGTAGCGGGGGATATTTTTCACCCCTCCACTTT. It is translated as CASSEGEGSGGYFSPLHF. The chain couples TRBV6-2 or TRBV6-3 to TRBJ1-6, with TRBD1 as a possible D gene (5 bases). Germline lookup yields CDR1 MNHEY and CDR2 SVGEGT. V dropped 5 bases and J dropped 9 bases, with 26 bases sitting between them. CDR3 length: 18 residues.

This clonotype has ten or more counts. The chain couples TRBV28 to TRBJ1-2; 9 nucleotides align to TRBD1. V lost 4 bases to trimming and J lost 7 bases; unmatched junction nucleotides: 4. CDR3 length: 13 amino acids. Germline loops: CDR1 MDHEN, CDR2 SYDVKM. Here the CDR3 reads CASSSQGAFGYTF. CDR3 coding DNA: TGTGCCAGCAGTTCACAGGGGGCGTTTGGCTACACCTTC.

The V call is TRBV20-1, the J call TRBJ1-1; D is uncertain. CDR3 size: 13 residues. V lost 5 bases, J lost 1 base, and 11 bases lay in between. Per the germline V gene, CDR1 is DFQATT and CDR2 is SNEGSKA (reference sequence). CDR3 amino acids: CSALIRPNTEAFF. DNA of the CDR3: TGCAGTGCTCTGATACGGCCGAACACTGAAGCTTTCTTT.

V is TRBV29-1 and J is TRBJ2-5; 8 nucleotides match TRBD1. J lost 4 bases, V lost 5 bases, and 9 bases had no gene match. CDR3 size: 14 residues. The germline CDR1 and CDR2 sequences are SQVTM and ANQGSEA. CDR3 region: CSVYGTGLRETQYF. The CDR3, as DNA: TGCAGCGTTTATGGGACAGGTTTGAGAGAGACCCAGTACTTC.

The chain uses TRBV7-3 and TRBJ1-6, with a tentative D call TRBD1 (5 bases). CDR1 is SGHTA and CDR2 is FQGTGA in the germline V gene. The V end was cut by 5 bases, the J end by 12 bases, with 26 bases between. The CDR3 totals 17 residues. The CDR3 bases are TGTGCCAGCAGCCCCGGGCGAGTAGGGGCCCTATCGGTACCCCTCCACTTT. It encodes CASSPGRVGALSVPLHF.